This TCR beta chain was found in a study of spatial heterogeneity in lung cancer (dated by TCRdb to between 2018 and 2021). Looking at the study overall: Beta-chain transcripts were consistently detected in greater numbers than alpha-chain transcripts, which likely reflected higher beta-chain transcript abundance. In the raw uncorrected reads, each unique combination of TCR and UMI appeared on average more than ten times. TCR alpha and beta repertoires were quantitatively compared across multiple tumor regions, matched nontumor lung and blood in non-small cell lung cancer. TCR repertoire features were related to nonsynonymous mutation counts determined by whole-exome sequencing of tumor tissue. Both alpha and beta chains were TCR-sequenced in samples taken at surgery, namely 220 tumor regions, approximately 66 matched nontumor lung samples and about 52 PBMC samples.

This clonotype was observed at least ten times. Its antigen specificity is not known. It has no much larger one-base neighbor in the sample; base qualities were not kept. The intended sense of this specimen's time point label: sample taken at primary tumor resection. Samples were obtained from roughly 72 patients with early-stage, untreated non-small cell lung cancer from the lung TRACERx cohort. For TCR sequencing, whole RNA was extracted from tumor and nontumor lung tissue, or from cryopreserved PBMC samples, and no cell sorting was done. Patients were selected for TCR sequencing only if sufficient RNA was available from at least two tumor regions. Library construction relied on 5' RACE. The instrument given in TCRdb is NextSeq 500. In the TCR library protocol, a unique molecular identifier was attached to each TCR cDNA molecule so that PCR and sequencing errors could be corrected. For the original study's pipeline: TCR identification, UMI-based error correction and CDR3 extraction were all carried out with Decombinator tools. Expanded TCRs were defined as those above a frequency of 2 per 1,000, corresponding to the top 1% of the tumor frequency distribution. Each repertoire was subsampled 100 times to 5,000 TCRs, after which Renyi diversity was computed with the R vegan package. To build CDR3 similarity networks, amino acid triplet string-kernel similarity was used, and CDR3s were connected when their pairwise similarity was above 0.82. TCRdb passed the public sequencing reads through fastp at Q25 and MiXCR, retaining productive beta sequences. Identical CDR3 proteins give one entry, which carries the most common genes and DNA. V and J calls and clone size were set by TCRdb, not the authors. The sample contains about 36,000 distinct CDR3 sequences, roughly 6.5% of them found a single time. Clones ranked in the top ten supply 29% of the sample.

The CDR3 contains 15 residues, cysteine and phenylalanine counted. This entry keeps only the CDR3 DNA: 45 bases, framed from base 1. Relative to germline, V is 5 bases shorter and J is 4 bases shorter, with 21 bases between their ends. Per the germline V gene (reference sequence), DFQATT is the CDR1 and SNEGSKA is the CDR2. Results the study describes overall, beyond this receptor: Confirming at a functional level the hypothesis that regional TCRs recognize regional mutations was considered to require additional single-cell paired TCR alpha and beta sequencing. Ubiquitous expanded tumor TCRs were detected in blood more often at tumor resection than at routine follow-up.

The sequence derives from a female donor with early-stage non-small cell lung cancer. The rearrangement joined TRBV20-1 to TRBJ2-7; there is no confident call for the D gene. Here the sequenced sample was PBMCs, taken at surgery. The CDR3 corresponds to CSAQELGQQRYEQYF. The DNA sequence is TGCAGTGCTCAAGAGCTCGGGCAGCAAAGGTACGAGCAGTACTTC.